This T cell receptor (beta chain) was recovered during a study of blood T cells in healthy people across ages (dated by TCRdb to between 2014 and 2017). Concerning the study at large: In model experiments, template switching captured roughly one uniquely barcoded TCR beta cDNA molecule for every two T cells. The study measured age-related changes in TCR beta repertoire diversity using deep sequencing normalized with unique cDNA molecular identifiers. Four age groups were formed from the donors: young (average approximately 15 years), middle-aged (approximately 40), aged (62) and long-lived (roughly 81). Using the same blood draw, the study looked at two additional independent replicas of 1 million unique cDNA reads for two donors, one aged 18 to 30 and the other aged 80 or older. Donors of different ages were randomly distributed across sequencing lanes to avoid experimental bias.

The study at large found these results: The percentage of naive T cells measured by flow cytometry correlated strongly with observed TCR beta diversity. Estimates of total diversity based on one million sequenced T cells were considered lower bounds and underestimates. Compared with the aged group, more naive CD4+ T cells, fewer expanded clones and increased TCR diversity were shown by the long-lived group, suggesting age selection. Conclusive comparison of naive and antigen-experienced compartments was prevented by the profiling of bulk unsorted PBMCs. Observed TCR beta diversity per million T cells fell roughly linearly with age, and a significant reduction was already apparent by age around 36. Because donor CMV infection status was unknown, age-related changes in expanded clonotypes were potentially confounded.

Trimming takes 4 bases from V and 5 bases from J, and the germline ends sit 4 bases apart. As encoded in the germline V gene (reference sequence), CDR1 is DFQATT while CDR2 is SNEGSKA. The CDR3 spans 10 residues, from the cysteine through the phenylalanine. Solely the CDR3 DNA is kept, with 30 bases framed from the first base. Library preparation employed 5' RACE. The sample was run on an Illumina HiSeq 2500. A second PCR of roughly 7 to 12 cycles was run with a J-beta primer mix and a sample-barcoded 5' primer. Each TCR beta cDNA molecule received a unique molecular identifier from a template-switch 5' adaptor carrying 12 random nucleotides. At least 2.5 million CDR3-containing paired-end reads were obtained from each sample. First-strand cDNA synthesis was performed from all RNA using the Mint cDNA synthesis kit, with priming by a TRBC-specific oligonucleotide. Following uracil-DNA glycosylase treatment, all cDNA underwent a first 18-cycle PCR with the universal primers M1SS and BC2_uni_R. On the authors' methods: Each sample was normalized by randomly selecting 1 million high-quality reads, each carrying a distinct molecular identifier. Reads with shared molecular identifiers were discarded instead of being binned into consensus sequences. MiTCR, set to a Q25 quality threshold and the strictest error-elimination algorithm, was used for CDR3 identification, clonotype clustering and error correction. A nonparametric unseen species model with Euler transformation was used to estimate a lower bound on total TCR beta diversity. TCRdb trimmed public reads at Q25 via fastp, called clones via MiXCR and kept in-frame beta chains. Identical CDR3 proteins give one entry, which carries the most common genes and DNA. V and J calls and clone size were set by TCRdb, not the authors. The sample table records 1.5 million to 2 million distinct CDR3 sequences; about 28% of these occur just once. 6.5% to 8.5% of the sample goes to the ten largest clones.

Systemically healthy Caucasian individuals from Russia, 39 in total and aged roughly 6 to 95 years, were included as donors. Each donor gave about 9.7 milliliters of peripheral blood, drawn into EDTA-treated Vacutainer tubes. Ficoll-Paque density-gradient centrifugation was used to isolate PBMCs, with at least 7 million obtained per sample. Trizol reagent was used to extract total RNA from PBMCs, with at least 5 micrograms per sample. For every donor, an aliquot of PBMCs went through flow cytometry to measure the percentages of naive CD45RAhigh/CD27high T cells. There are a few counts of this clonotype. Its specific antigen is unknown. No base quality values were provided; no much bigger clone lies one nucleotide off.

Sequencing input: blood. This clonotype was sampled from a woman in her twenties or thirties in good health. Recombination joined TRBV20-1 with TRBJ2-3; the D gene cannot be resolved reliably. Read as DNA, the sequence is TGCAGTGCTAATAGAGATACGCAGTATTTT. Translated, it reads CSANRDTQYF.